The entry that follows covers one T cell receptor (beta chain) sequence. Its matching antigen is unknown. Time point indicated: newly diagnosed, previously untreated cHL patient sample. Serving as comparison were PBMCs from newly diagnosed, untreated classical Hodgkin lymphoma, which were sequenced alongside the relapsed/refractory trial patients. The data were taken from a study of PD-1 blockade in classical Hodgkin lymphoma. Findings of the study overall: Still unresolved is the cause of the repertoire differences, which may be disease activity or prior therapy.

Sequencing used immunoSEQ multiplex PCR; TCRdb keeps in-frame clones, though not all of them. In the table there are tens of thousands of clones, approximately 91% of which are singletons. Per germline, CDR1 MDHEN and CDR2 SYDVKM. Trimming shortened V by 2 bases and J by 3 bases, and 11 bases separated the two germline ends. The CDR3 is 15 residues long. The sample comprised peripheral blood mononuclear cells (PBMCs). This TCR derives from a human donor with classical Hodgkin lymphoma. This chain links TRBV28 with TRBJ2-1, with a tentative D call TRBD1 (6 bases). This CDR3 reads CASSLTTGIYNEQFF. CDR3 DNA: TGTGCCAGCAGTTTAACGACAGGAATCTACAATGAGCAGTTCTTC.